The 13 T cell receptor beta chains given below trace back to one sample, sequenced in a study of blood T cell repertoires in COVID-19 (dated by TCRdb to 2019 to 2021). Library creation used the immunoSEQ multiplex PCR assay. Here the immuneACCESS table is served through TCRdb, limited to in-frame sequences with V and J called. Missing clones are a known gap in these copies; in checked studies unresolved V genes cover under half, and the rest lacks a known reason. Across this sample there are over 250,000 clones, with around 87% seen only once. Clones ranked in the top ten supply over 2% of the sample. The sequencing sample was made of peripheral blood. These receptor sequences come from a woman in her 50s with acute or convalescent COVID-19.

The CDR3 nucleotides read TGTGCCATCAGTGAGGGTGGCAGGGTGGGGGAGCAGTACTTC. It codes for CAISEGGRVGEQYF. This sequence joins TRBV10-3 and TRBJ2-7; maybe TRBD1 (5 bases). The CDR3 extends over 14 amino acids. V lost 2 bases and J 7 bases, leaving 15 bases between the germline ends. CDR1 ENHRY and CDR2 SYGVKD come from the germline V gene.

V gene TRBV28 combines with J gene TRBJ1-4; weak D call: TRBD1 (6 bases). The CDR3 is 16 residues long. V lost 6 bases, J lost 3 bases, and 17 bases lay in between. The germline V gene has CDR1 MDHEN and CDR2 SYDVKM. CDR3 loop: CASSFMPGVANEKLFF. The CDR3 region has the DNA TGTGCCAGCAGCTTCATGCCAGGGGTGGCTAATGAAAAACTGTTTTTT.

The chain recombines TRBV29-1 with TRBJ2-7, with a tentative D call TRBD1 (7 bases). In germline, CDR1 is SQVTM, CDR2 ANQGSEA. V lost 1 base and J 0 bases, leaving 13 bases between the germline ends. The CDR3 is made up of 15 amino acids. CDR3 loop: CSVEAGGTASYEQYF. The CDR3 coding sequence is TGCAGCGTTGAAGCAGGCGGGACAGCCTCCTACGAGCAGTACTTC.

The rearrangement joins TRBV19 to TRBJ1-1; the match to TRBD1 covers 9 bases. Germline CDR1 and CDR2: LNHDA and SQIVND (reference sequence). This CDR3 comprises 14 residues. The J segment lost 7 bases and the V segment lost 5 bases, leaving 8 bases of the junction unmatched. The DNA for the CDR3 is TGTGCCAGTAGTGACCGACAGGGGGAGGATGAAGCTTTCTTT. Translated: CASSDRQGEDEAFF.

The rearrangement joins TRBV2 to TRBJ1-1; no definite D call. Germline CDR1 and CDR2: SNHLY and FYNNEI. Trimming removed 5 bases from V and 4 bases from J, with 14 bases in between. This CDR3 is 14 amino acids long. CDR3 sequence reads: CASSTLRGSTEAFF. The CDR3 DNA is TGTGCCAGCAGTACCCTGAGAGGGAGCACTGAAGCTTTCTTT.

The chain couples TRBV2 to TRBJ2-3; D remains ambiguous. CDR1 SNHLY and CDR2 FYNNEI come from the germline V gene. There are 12 residues in the CDR3. V lost 3 bases to trimming and J lost 5 bases, with 6 bases between them. In nucleotides, the CDR3 is TGTGCCAGCAGTGACCCCGGAGATACGCAGTATTTT. Translation gives CASSDPGDTQYF.

This clone was observed once. The chain carries TRBV23-1 and TRBJ1-6; 7 bases are a match to TRBD1. TRBV23-1 is annotated as an ORF whose role is uncertain. The CDR3 is 20 amino acids. V lost 0 bases, J lost 8 bases, and 19 bases stayed unmatched. CDR3: CASSQSGPPTIGTVYSPLHF. CDR3 sequence (DNA): TGCGCCAGCAGTCAATCGGGGCCGCCGACTATCGGGACAGTTTATTCACCCCTCCACTTT.

The gene calls are TRBV2 and TRBJ1-6; 8 nucleotides match TRBD1. CDR1 is SNHLY and CDR2 is FYNNEI in the germline V gene. The junction had 5 bases not matched to a gene; V was cut back by 7 bases and J by 9 bases. CDR3 size: 13 residues. The CDR3 nucleotides are TGTGCCAGCACCTGGACAGGGCCTTCACCCCTCCACTTT. Protein: CASTWTGPSPLHF.

The V and J genes are TRBV5-5 and TRBJ2-3; a weak D match, TRBD2 (5 bases). V was clipped by 7 bases and J by 1 base, with 10 bases between them. Germline loops: CDR1 SGHKS, CDR2 YYEKEE (reference sequence). The CDR3 spans 13 residues. The CDR3 sequence is CASSTEGTDTQYF. The CDR3, as DNA: TGTGCCAGCTCAACGGAGGGCACAGATACGCAGTATTTT. Drawing the rest from reference TRBV5-5 and TRBJ2-3, the complete variable domain is DAGVTQSPTHLIKTRGQQVTLRCSPISGHKSVSWYQQVLGQGPQFIFQYYEKEERGRGNFPDRFSARQFPNYSSELNVNALLLGDSALYLCASSTEGTDTQYFGPGTRLTVL.

The chain employs TRBV5-1 and TRBJ1-3; D unclear. The V end lost 3 bases, the J end lost 2 bases, and 6 bases lay between the germline ends. This CDR3 contains 13 residues. CDR1 is SGHRS, CDR2 YFSETQ, per germline. As DNA, the CDR3 is TGCGCCAGCAGCTCCAGGACTGGAAACACCATATATTTT. It is translated as CASSSRTGNTIYF.

This chain links TRBV9 with TRBJ2-1; 13 positions match TRBD2. Germline CDR1 SGDLS, CDR2 YYNGEE. The V segment lost 0 bases and the J segment 10 bases; nucleotides outside the gene matches: 7. The CDR3 length is 16 residues. The CDR3 nucleotides are TGTGCCAGCAGCGTAGAAGGGACTAGCGGGAATCGGGAGCAGTTCTTC. Translation: CASSVEGTSGNREQFF.

J is TRBJ1-2 and V is TRBV6-5; D unresolved. The CDR3 runs to 13 residues. Trimming left V 8 bases short and J 2 bases short, with 12 bases between. Per germline, CDR1 MNHEY and CDR2 SVGAGI. Here the CDR3 DNA reads TGTGCCAGCGGCCAACTGGAGAACTATGGCTACACCTTC. This encodes CASGQLENYGYTF.

DNA for the CDR3: TGCGCCAGCAGCTCGACAGCGACGGGGGGCGAGCAGTACTTC. It codes for CASSSTATGGEQYF. The rearrangement uses TRBV5-1 and TRBJ2-7; TRBD2 matches at 7 bases. CDR1 and CDR2 (germline): SGHRS, YFSETQ. This CDR3 contains 14 residues. The J segment lost 6 bases and the V segment lost 3 bases, leaving 9 bases of the junction unmatched.